This passage covers 32 T cell receptor beta chains from one sample sequenced in a study of T cell changes during pregnancy in multiple sclerosis (dated 2019 in TCRdb). The method behind the library was the immunoSEQ multiplex PCR assay. Sourced from immuneACCESS, this table was stored by TCRdb with only in-frame sequences that have V and J called. A share of the clones is absent; for the studies checked, an unresolved V gene accounts for under half, and the remainder has no known explanation. The sample table holds about 42,000 clones, of which around 90% were seen once. More than 0.9% of the sample goes to the ten largest clones. This specimen consisted of CD4+ T cells from peripheral blood mononuclear cells, obtained in the second trimester of pregnancy. These receptors came from a female donor with multiple sclerosis, enrolled in a pregnancy study.

The gene calls are TRBV29-1 and TRBJ2-7; TRBD2 matches at 12 bases. Germline V gene data show CDR1 as SQVTM and CDR2 as ANQGSEA. This CDR3 contains 14 residues. The trim removed 6 bases at V and 3 bases at J, leaving 6 bases unmatched. CDR3 coding DNA: TGCAGCGTGGACGGACTAGCGGGAAACTACGAGCAGTACTTC. Translation gives CSVDGLAGNYEQYF.

The chain recombines TRBV5-6 with TRBJ2-5, with D possibly matching TRBD2 (7 bases). CDR1 is SGHDT, CDR2 YYEEEE, per germline. With 2 bases removed from V and 5 bases from J, the gap between germline ends came to 13 bases. The CDR3 sequence is 14 residues long. The CDR3 sequence: CASSLRGGYETQYF. The DNA of the CDR3 is TGTGCCAGCAGCTTACGCGGGGGCTACGAGACCCAGTACTTC.

The chain has TRBV7-2 and TRBJ2-2, with TRBD1 as a possible D gene (6 bases). The germline CDR1 and CDR2 sequences are SGHTA and FQGNSA. The CDR3 length is 13 residues. V lost 3 bases and J 6 bases, leaving 8 bases between the germline ends. The CDR3 loop reads CASSFRGSGELFF. The CDR3 bases are TGTGCCAGCAGCTTTAGGGGGTCCGGGGAGCTGTTTTTT.

CDR3 sequence (DNA): TGTGCCAGCAGTCCCACAGGCGGACTAGCGGGTAGATACAATGAGCAGTTCTTC. It yields the protein CASSPTGGLAGRYNEQFF. The chain employs TRBV28 and TRBJ2-1; the match to TRBD2 covers 11 bases. V lost 5 bases and J lost 4; bases outside the gene matches: 13. This CDR3 is 18 amino acids long. Germline V gene data show CDR1 as MDHEN and CDR2 as SYDVKM. Drawing the rest from reference TRBV28 and TRBJ2-1, the complete variable domain is DVKVTQSSRYLVKRTGEKVFLECVQDMDHENMFWYRQDPGLGLRLIYFSYDVKMKEKGDIPEGYSVSREKKERFSLILESASTNQTSMYLCASSPTGGLAGRYNEQFFGPGTRLTVL.

The genes are TRBV19 and TRBJ2-3, with 10 nucleotides matching TRBD1. Germline assignment: CDR1 LNHDA and CDR2 SQIVND (reference sequence). J gave up 0 bases and V 3 bases, and 6 bases lay outside the gene matches. The CDR3 is made up of 17 amino acids. CDR3 bases: TGTGCCAGTAGTATTGGTCCGACAGGGGGCAGCACAGATACGCAGTATTTT. Translating gives CASSIGPTGGSTDTQYF.

This chain links TRBV28 with TRBJ2-7; 8 nucleotides match TRBD1. The CDR3 spans 15 residues. Germline V CDR1 and CDR2: MDHEN, SYDVKM. With 6 bases clipped from V and 4 bases from J, the junction kept 11 bases outside the gene matches. CDR3 nucleotide sequence: TGTGCCAGCAGGGACCCGCGGACAGGGCTTTACGAGCAGTACTTC. Residues: CASRDPRTGLYEQYF.

The genes are TRBV5-6 and TRBJ1-1; 7 bases line up with TRBD1. V shed 4 bases, J shed 6 bases, and the junction held 24 bases outside the gene matches. This CDR3 spans 19 amino acids. The germline V gene encodes CDR1 SGHDT and CDR2 YYEEEE. This CDR3 is CASSVRTGTARPRFAEAFF. As DNA, the CDR3 is TGTGCCAGCAGCGTCCGGACCGGGACAGCACGACCCAGATTCGCTGAAGCTTTCTTT.

This clone was detected once. The rearrangement uses TRBV2 and TRBJ2-7, with D hard to call. V was cut by 4 bases and J by 3 bases, with 10 bases left in between. Germline V CDR1 and CDR2: SNHLY, FYNNEI. The CDR3 totals 13 residues. DNA of the CDR3: TGTGCCAGCAGTGCTCAACAGATCTACGAGCAGTACTTC. Residues: CASSAQQIYEQYF.

The J gene is TRBJ2-7, the V gene TRBV6-1; D unresolved. V was trimmed by 3 bases and J by 2 bases, leaving 11 bases between them. The germline V gene has CDR1 MNHNS and CDR2 SASEGT. The CDR3 totals 14 residues. CDR3 coding DNA: TGTGCCAGCAGTGAGACGACTCCAGCCTACGAGCAGTACTTC. This gives the protein CASSETTPAYEQYF.

The chain links TRBV11-2 to TRBJ2-7; 10 positions agree with TRBD2. Trimming at V came to 7 bases and at J to 3 bases, leaving 6 bases not matched to a gene. From germline, CDR1 is SGHAT and CDR2 FQNNGV. The CDR3 totals 14 residues. The CDR3 spells CASTYSGGYYEQYF. The CDR3 DNA reads as TGTGCCAGCACCTATAGCGGGGGGTACTACGAGCAGTACTTC.

The chain recombines TRBV4-1 with TRBJ1-5; no firm D call. Germline loops: CDR1 MGHRA, CDR2 YSYEKL. Trimming stripped 5 bases from V and 7 bases from J, with 12 bases between. The CDR3 loop spans 13 amino acids. The chain's CDR3 is CASSSLPGQPQHF. CDR3 in DNA: TGCGCCAGCAGCAGCCTTCCGGGGCAGCCCCAGCATTTT.

The chain recombines TRBV19 with TRBJ1-2; 9 nucleotides match TRBD1. The CDR3 spans 17 residues. With V trimmed by 6 bases and J by 2 bases, 13 bases remained unmatched. Per germline, CDR1 LNHDA and CDR2 SQIVND (reference sequence). The CDR3: CASSTTIGTGRNYGYTF. In DNA form, the CDR3 reads TGTGCCAGTAGCACAACAATAGGGACAGGGAGGAACTATGGCTACACCTTC.

This sequence joins TRBV7-2 and TRBJ1-6, with D possibly matching TRBD1 (5 bases). This CDR3 contains 15 residues. V was cut by 5 bases and J by 10 bases, with 18 bases left in between. Per the germline V gene, CDR1 is SGHTA and CDR2 is FQGNSA. The CDR3 loop is CASSPAGGKRSPLHF. In DNA form, the CDR3 reads TGTGCCAGCAGCCCAGCGGGGGGAAAAAGGTCACCCCTCCACTTT.

This chain links TRBV4-3 with TRBJ2-1, with TRBD1 matching 7 bases. Germline V lookup: CDR1 LGHNA, CDR2 YSLEER. The trim removed 0 bases at V and 8 bases at J, leaving 10 bases unmatched. The CDR3 has 16 residues. Here the CDR3 reads CASSQDGTAVGYEQFF. The CDR3 bases are TGCGCCAGCAGCCAAGACGGGACAGCGGTGGGCTATGAGCAGTTCTTC.

This chain uses TRBV4-2 with TRBJ2-3, with TRBD2 matching 10 bases. Germline trimming cut 5 bases from V and 3 bases from J; bases unmatched to any gene: 5. The CDR3 spans 15 residues. Germline V CDR1 and CDR2: LGHNA, YNFKEQ. Here the CDR3 DNA reads TGTGCCAGCAGCTTGGATAGCGGGAGGACAGATACGCAGTATTTT. Translation gives CASSLDSGRTDTQYF.

The chain combines TRBV4-1 with TRBJ2-3, with 11 bases aligning to TRBD2. Unmatched junction bases numbered 1, after V lost 4 bases and J lost 4 bases. Germline loops: CDR1 MGHRA, CDR2 YSYEKL. The CDR3 consists of 14 residues. The chain's CDR3 is CASSLAGGADTQYF. For the CDR3, the DNA is TGCGCCAGCAGCCTAGCGGGAGGGGCAGATACGCAGTATTTT.

The V call is TRBV19, the J call TRBJ1-5; D is perhaps TRBD1 (5 bases). V lost 8 bases and J 4 bases, leaving 12 bases between the germline ends. Per the germline V gene, CDR1 is LNHDA and CDR2 is SQIVND (reference sequence). This CDR3 contains 13 residues. The CDR3 region is CASRDSDNQPQHF. The DNA of the CDR3 is TGTGCCAGTCGAGACAGCGATAATCAGCCCCAGCATTTT.

The chain's CDR3 is CASSQDAGRTRLYGYTF. CDR3 coding DNA: TGTGCCAGCAGCCAAGATGCCGGAAGGACAAGACTTTATGGCTACACCTTC. The chain couples TRBV4-2 to TRBJ1-2; TRBD1 might be the D (5 bases). Trimming removed 0 bases at V and 5 bases at J, with 19 bases between. The CDR3 has 17 residues. Germline V gene sequence: CDR1 LGHNA, CDR2 YNFKEQ.

The rearrangement uses TRBV2 and TRBJ1-2, with a tentative D call TRBD1 (5 bases). CDR3 length: 13 residues. V lost 3 bases and J 3 bases, leaving 8 bases between the germline ends. CDR1 and CDR2 from the germline V gene are SNHLY and FYNNEI. The CDR3: CASSDAGDYGYTF. DNA for the CDR3: TGTGCCAGCAGTGATGCGGGGGACTATGGCTACACCTTC.

This chain joins TRBV7-9 and TRBJ2-1; tentative D call: TRBD2 (6 bases). Germline values: CDR1 SEHNR, CDR2 FQNEAQ (reference sequence). Trimming stripped 3 bases from V and 5 bases from J, with 14 bases between. The CDR3 runs 15 residues. CDR3 amino acids: CASSFTGGPHNEQFF. For the CDR3, the DNA is TGTGCCAGCAGCTTCACCGGAGGGCCCCACAATGAGCAGTTCTTC.

The chain couples TRBV28 to TRBJ1-6; possible D gene TRBD1, 6 bases. With 6 bases removed from V and 10 bases from J, the gap between germline ends came to 13 bases. CDR1 is MDHEN and CDR2 is SYDVKM in the germline V gene. The CDR3 consists of 13 residues. CDR3 loop: CASRGGGGSPLHF. CDR3 sequence (DNA): TGTGCCAGCAGGGGTGGGGGGGGCTCACCCCTCCACTTT.

This clone was seen more than once but under ten times. This chain joins TRBV6-6 and TRBJ2-7, with TRBD2 matching over 8 bases. The J segment lost 5 bases and the V segment lost 2 bases, leaving 5 bases of the junction unmatched. CDR3 size: 14 residues. Per the germline V gene, CDR1 is MNHNY and CDR2 is SVGAGI (reference sequence). The CDR3: CASSYGTSANEQYF. The CDR3 nucleotides are TGTGCCAGCAGTTACGGGACTAGTGCAAACGAGCAGTACTTC.

The V gene is TRBV28, the J gene TRBJ2-7; the match to TRBD2 covers 10 bases. The junction had 4 bases not matched to a gene; V was cut back by 2 bases and J by 6 bases. Per the germline V gene, CDR1 is MDHEN and CDR2 is SYDVKM. This CDR3 spans 14 amino acids. This chain's CDR3 is CASSLRGTSVEQYF. The CDR3 nucleotides read TGTGCCAGCAGTTTAAGGGGGACTAGCGTCGAGCAGTACTTC.

The gene calls are TRBV4-3 and TRBJ2-1; possible D gene TRBD2, 6 bases. CDR1 LGHNA and CDR2 YSLEER come from the germline V gene. The V end lost 0 bases, the J end lost 8 bases, and 11 bases lay between the germline ends. CDR3 length: 14 amino acids. The CDR3 region is CASSQEYRRDEQFF. CDR3 sequence (DNA): TGCGCCAGCAGCCAAGAGTATAGGAGGGATGAGCAGTTCTTC.

This chain uses TRBV2 with TRBJ2-2, with TRBD2 identical over 16 bases. Germline CDR1 and CDR2: SNHLY and FYNNEI. V lost 2 bases to trimming and J lost 10 bases; unmatched junction nucleotides: 13. The CDR3 consists of 19 residues. The CDR3 DNA reads TGTGCCAGCAGTGAATTTGGTGGGACTAGCGGGAGGGCTCGGCCGGAGCTGTTTTTT. It translates to CASSEFGGTSGRARPELFF.

The V gene is TRBV18, the J gene TRBJ1-3, with TRBD1 as a possible D gene (6 bases). Trimming removed 3 bases at V and 0 bases at J, with 9 bases between. The CDR3 extends over 15 amino acids. The germline V gene has CDR1 KGHSH and CDR2 LQKENI. The CDR3 loop reads CASSPRGISGNTIYF. CDR3 nucleotides: TGTGCCAGCTCACCTAGGGGGATCTCTGGAAACACCATATATTTT.

This chain uses TRBV11-3 with TRBJ2-2, with 7 bases aligning to TRBD1. Germline CDR1 SGHNT, CDR2 YENEEA. Unmatched junction bases numbered 2, after V lost 1 base and J lost 3 bases. The CDR3 consists of 15 residues. The CDR3 loop reads CASSLGDSYTGELFF. CDR3 nucleotides: TGTGCCAGCAGCTTAGGGGACAGTTACACCGGGGAGCTGTTTTTT.

This rearrangement joins TRBV7-2 to TRBJ2-1, with TRBD2 matching 7 bases. With 4 bases clipped from V and 8 bases from J, the junction kept 8 bases outside the gene matches. The CDR3 has 14 amino acids. Germline CDR1 SGHTA, CDR2 FQGNSA. The CDR3, as DNA: TGTGCCAGCAGCTCCGGACTAGGGGCACATGAGCAGTTCTTC. Translated, it gives CASSSGLGAHEQFF.

This sequence joins TRBV27 and TRBJ2-1, with 11 bases fitting TRBD1. The CDR3 is made up of 16 amino acids. Germline V gene data show CDR1 as MNHEY and CDR2 as SMNVEV (reference sequence). J gave up 10 bases and V 4 bases, and 12 bases lay outside the gene matches. The CDR3 here is CASSSYRTGGWREQFF. The CDR3 DNA is TGTGCCAGCAGTTCATACCGGACAGGGGGCTGGCGGGAGCAGTTCTTC.

The chain couples TRBV7-9 to TRBJ1-5; the D is unclear. The CDR3 has 14 amino acids. Germline-derived CDR1 and CDR2 are SEHNR and FQNEAQ (reference sequence). V was clipped by 5 bases and J by 0 bases, with 8 bases between them. The DNA of the CDR3 is TGTGCCAGCAGCCGCGACACTAGCAATCAGCCCCAGCATTTT. The encoded protein is CASSRDTSNQPQHF.

The J gene is TRBJ1-1, the V gene TRBV7-3; D call uncertain. The CDR3 loop spans 13 amino acids. Germline-derived CDR1 and CDR2 are SGHTA and FQGTGA. Trimming cost V 3 bases and J 2 bases, with 7 bases left between them. The CDR3 spells CASSFEVNTEAFF. CDR3 DNA sequence: TGTGCCAGCAGCTTTGAGGTTAACACTGAAGCTTTCTTT.

The chain recombines TRBV2 with TRBJ1-4; possibly TRBD1 for D (5 bases). Germline assignment: CDR1 SNHLY and CDR2 FYNNEI. This CDR3 is built from 15 residues. The V end was cut by 3 bases, the J end by 2 bases, with 10 bases between. The CDR3 sequence: CASSEFGGTNEKLFF. CDR3 sequence (DNA): TGTGCCAGCAGTGAGTTCGGGGGGACTAATGAAAAACTGTTTTTT.